Below, 18 T cell receptor beta chains from the same sample are listed, as sequenced in a study of blood T cell repertoires in COVID-19. The method was immunoSEQ multiplex PCR; TCRdb's version includes in-frame clones alone and lacks a portion of them. This sample has about 220,000 clones, with 88% found just once. Source material: PBMCs or T cells enriched from blood (not recorded which). The receptor set was obtained from a young woman who had recovered from COVID-19.

V and J are TRBV7-8 and TRBJ2-1, with 10 bases that match TRBD2. J lost 2 bases, V lost 5 bases, and 6 bases had no gene match. The CDR3 is 16 residues long. Germline V gene data show CDR1 as SGHVS and CDR2 as FQNEAQ. The CDR3 nucleotides are TGTGCCAGCAGCGGGGTTAGCGGGGGGACCTACAATGAGCAGTTCTTC. It yields the protein CASSGVSGGTYNEQFF.

The chain employs TRBV19 and TRBJ1-5; D is uncertain. Germline CDR1 LNHDA, CDR2 SQIVND (reference sequence). This CDR3 region has 14 residues. The V end lost 4 bases, the J end lost 2 bases, and 9 bases lay between the germline ends. This CDR3 is CASSTGVGNQPQHF. CDR3 bases: TGTGCCAGTAGTACCGGGGTGGGCAATCAGCCCCAGCATTTT.

The chain recombines TRBV12-5 with TRBJ2-1; 10 positions match TRBD2. Trimming took 0 bases from V and 3 from J; bases not matched to a gene: 5. Per germline, CDR1 LGHNT and CDR2 FRNRAP. The CDR3 totals 17 residues. The CDR3 DNA reads as TGTGCTAGTGGTTTGGTACTCAGCGGGGGGGGCTACAATGAGCAGTTCTTC. This codes for CASGLVLSGGGYNEQFF.

The chain is built from TRBV7-2 and TRBJ1-1; D uncertain. The CDR3 has 16 amino acids. Trimming removed 3 bases from V and 4 bases from J, with 18 bases in between. Germline V CDR1 and CDR2: SGHTA, FQGNSA. The CDR3 coding sequence is TGTGCCAGCAGCTTCAACCACGGGAGAGAGGGCACTGAAGCTTTCTTT. It yields the protein CASSFNHGREGTEAFF.

The rearrangement links TRBV7-2 to TRBJ2-5, with TRBD2 matching over 9 bases. Germline loops: CDR1 SGHTA, CDR2 FQGNSA. Trimming removed 0 bases from V and 2 bases from J; junction bases left unmatched: 4. The CDR3 covers 16 residues. CDR3 region: CASSLALAGGQETQYF. CDR3 DNA: TGTGCCAGCAGCTTAGCGTTGGCGGGGGGGCAAGAGACCCAGTACTTC. Looking up the rest from reference TRBV7-2 and TRBJ2-5 gives the full variable domain: GAGVSQSPSNKVTEKGKDVELRCDPISGHTALYWYRQSLGQGLEFLIYFQGNSAPDKSGLPSDRFSAERTGGSVSTLTIQRTQQEDSAVYLCASSLALAGGQETQYFGPGTRLLVL.

This clone was observed a handful of times. The V call is TRBV7-9, the J call TRBJ1-2; 7 bases agree with TRBD1. V shed 4 bases and J 2 bases; nucleotides not matched to a gene: 13. Germline V gene sequence: CDR1 SEHNR, CDR2 FQNEAQ (reference sequence). This CDR3 comprises 17 residues. CDR3 loop: CASSSTGPYALNYGYTF. CDR3 nucleotides: TGTGCCAGCAGCTCGACAGGGCCTTATGCCCTAAACTATGGCTACACCTTC.

V and J are TRBV4-1 and TRBJ2-5, with 16 bases matching TRBD2. Germline CDR1 is MGHRA and CDR2 is YSYEKL. The junction had 3 bases not matched to a gene; V was cut back by 4 bases and J by 4 bases. This CDR3 contains 16 residues. The CDR3 reads CASSRGTSGGGETQYF. CDR3 nucleotide sequence: TGCGCCAGCAGCCGAGGGACTAGCGGGGGGGGAGAGACCCAGTACTTC.

The chain has TRBV2 and TRBJ1-6; D is perhaps TRBD1 (6 bases). Germline CDR1 and CDR2: SNHLY and FYNNEI. CDR3 length: 14 residues. The germline V and J ends were trimmed by 5 bases and 8 bases, with 13 bases remaining between them. Here the CDR3 reads CASSPNYRDSPLHF. The CDR3 nucleotides are TGTGCCAGCAGTCCAAATTACAGGGATTCACCCCTCCACTTT.

The genes are TRBV5-5 and TRBJ2-1; D ambiguous. The CDR3 totals 14 residues. The germline V gene encodes CDR1 SGHKS and CDR2 YYEKEE (reference sequence). V was cut by 4 bases and J by 5 bases, with 13 bases left in between. CDR3 coding DNA: TGTGCCAGCAGCGTTACCCTAGGCGACAATGAGCAGTTCTTC. Its protein is CASSVTLGDNEQFF.

This rearrangement joins TRBV7-2 to TRBJ2-5, with D uncertain. This CDR3 is built from 14 residues. Looked up from germline, CDR1 is SGHTA and CDR2 is FQGNSA. Trimming took 3 bases from V and 5 from J, leaving 13 bases between them. CDR3 sequence reads: CASSLSVRIETQYF. The CDR3 bases are TGTGCCAGCAGCTTGAGTGTCAGGATTGAGACCCAGTACTTC.

This clone was counted once. CDR3 sequence: CASSESTDTQYF. For the CDR3, the DNA is TGTGCCAGCAGTGAGAGCACAGATACGCAGTATTTT. The genes are TRBV11-3 and TRBJ2-3; D ambiguous. Trimming took off 6 bases at V and 0 bases at J, with 4 bases between the two ends. Per the germline V gene, CDR1 is SGHNT and CDR2 is YENEEA. CDR3 length: 12 amino acids.

The chain carries TRBV7-2 and TRBJ2-7; 9 bases are shared with TRBD2. CDR1 SGHTA and CDR2 FQGNSA come from the germline V gene. The V and J ends lost 2 bases and 3 bases, in that order; junction bases with no gene match: 14. The CDR3 contains 18 residues. CDR3 bases: TGTGCCAGCAGCTTAATACTAGCGGGTCCGTCTACGGGCTACGAGCAGTACTTC. It translates to CASSLILAGPSTGYEQYF.

V and J are TRBV20-1 and TRBJ2-5, with D unresolved. This CDR3 contains 11 residues. Trimming removed 3 bases from V and 5 bases from J, with 7 bases in between. CDR1 is DFQATT, CDR2 SNEGSKA, per germline (reference sequence). This CDR3 is CSASPEETQYF. In DNA form, the CDR3 reads TGCAGTGCTAGCCCCGAGGAGACCCAGTACTTC.

This clone was counted between two and nine times. The chain links TRBV6-1 to TRBJ2-3, with no clear D. The CDR3 runs 14 residues. Trimming cost V 1 base and J 6 bases, with 11 bases left between them. Germline V gene sequence: CDR1 MNHNS, CDR2 SASEGT. This chain's CDR3 is CASSEGGVYDTQYF. The CDR3 DNA follows: TGTGCCAGCAGTGAAGGAGGAGTGTATGATACGCAGTATTTT.

V and J are TRBV4-2 and TRBJ1-2, with 12 bases identical to TRBD1. Germline V lookup: CDR1 LGHNA, CDR2 YNFKEQ. The CDR3 length is 16 residues. V lost 5 bases, J lost 5 bases, and 9 bases stayed unmatched. The CDR3 nucleotides are TGTGCCAGCAGCGATCACCGGGACAGGGGGCGGTATGGCTACACCTTC. The encoded protein is CASSDHRDRGRYGYTF.

The chain uses TRBV10-3 and TRBJ1-2; D unresolved. V dropped 4 bases and J dropped 8 bases, with 14 bases sitting between them. Germline loops: CDR1 ENHRY, CDR2 SYGVKD. This CDR3 has 13 amino acids. CDR3 coding DNA: TGTGCCATCAGTGGGTTTACCGGCGGGGGCTACACCTTC. It yields the protein CAISGFTGGGYTF.

J is TRBJ2-2 and V is TRBV12-5; D is perhaps TRBD1 (6 bases). V was clipped by 7 bases and J by 5 bases, with 14 bases between them. CDR1 is LGHNT, CDR2 FRNRAP, per germline. CDR3 length: 14 residues. Written as DNA, the CDR3 is TGTGCTAGTGCCGTGGACAGCCCGACCGGGGAGCTGTTTTTT. Translation gives CASAVDSPTGELFF.

The V gene is TRBV5-6, the J gene TRBJ1-4, with D maybe TRBD1 (5 bases). Germline assignment: CDR1 SGHDT and CDR2 YYEEEE. The CDR3 runs to 14 residues. Trimming shortened V by 4 bases and J by 7 bases, and 14 bases separated the two germline ends. CDR3 residues: CASSDSGLTEKLFF. The CDR3 DNA reads as TGTGCCAGCAGCGATTCGGGACTGACTGAAAAACTGTTTTTT.